The 9 T cell receptor beta chains below were found in one sample sequenced in a study of shared clonotypes between healthy human individuals. Sequencing used immunoSEQ multiplex PCR; TCRdb keeps in-frame clones, though not all of them. This sample yields approximately 980,000 clones, of which 76% are seen a single time; over 1.3% belongs to the top ten. Material: memory CD4+ T cells sorted from blood. Subset noted: CD45RA-negative fraction. The origin of the receptors is a man between 18 and 29 years old in good health.

This clone occurred once. In DNA form, the CDR3 reads TGTGCCAGCAGTATCCTCGATGAGCAGTTCTTC. Translated: CASSILDEQFF. The chain links TRBV28 to TRBJ2-1; D remains ambiguous. Trimming left V 5 bases short and J 8 bases short, with 7 bases between. Germline loops: CDR1 MDHEN, CDR2 SYDVKM. The CDR3 runs 11 residues.

The CDR3 region has the DNA TGTGCCAGCAGCCCCGGGCCCCCCGGGACTGGTAGCAATCAGCCCCAGCATTTT. It codes for CASSPGPPGTGSNQPQHF. The genes are TRBV7-3 and TRBJ1-5; D might be TRBD1 (5 bases). CDR3 length: 18 amino acids. Per the germline V gene, CDR1 is SGHTA and CDR2 is FQGTGA. Between the trimmed V and J ends, which lost 5 bases and 0 bases, there was a span of 20 bases.

This clone was seen a single time. The chain is built from TRBV9 and TRBJ2-2, with a tentative D call TRBD2 (5 bases). V lost 3 bases and J 3 bases, leaving 12 bases between the germline ends. This CDR3 contains 15 residues. Germline lookup yields CDR1 SGDLS and CDR2 YYNGEE. The CDR3 loop reads CASSGEGWDTGELFF. For the CDR3, the DNA is TGTGCCAGCAGCGGTGAGGGCTGGGACACCGGGGAGCTGTTTTTT.

The genes are TRBV5-1 and TRBJ2-7; 11 bases line up with TRBD1. V lost 4 bases, J lost 5 bases, and 14 bases stayed unmatched. CDR3 length: 17 residues. Per the germline V gene, CDR1 is SGHRS and CDR2 is YFSETQ. The CDR3 reads CASSLRDRGFLSNEQYF. In nucleotides, the CDR3 is TGCGCCAGCAGCCTCCGGGACAGGGGGTTTCTTTCTAACGAGCAGTACTTC.

The DNA of the CDR3 is TGTGCCAGCAGCCGACGGGCAGGGATAACAGATACGCAGTATTTT. It is translated as CASSRRAGITDTQYF. This chain links TRBV6-4 with TRBJ2-3; D is possibly TRBD1 (5 bases). This CDR3 spans 15 amino acids. V lost 6 bases and J lost 3, with 16 bases in between. Germline loops: CDR1 MRHNA, CDR2 SNTAGT.

The CDR3 nucleotides read TGCGCCAGCAGCTTGGTTGAAGGGACCTACGAGCAGTACTTC. This translates into CASSLVEGTYEQYF. V usage is TRBV5-1 and J usage is TRBJ2-7, with D unclear. The CDR3 spans 14 residues. The germline CDR1 and CDR2 sequences are SGHRS and YFSETQ. V was trimmed by 0 bases and J by 2 bases, leaving 9 bases between them. The full variable domain, with the rest looked up from reference TRBV5-1 and TRBJ2-7, is KAGVTQTPRYLIKTRGQQVTLSCSPISGHRSVSWYQQTPGQGLQFLFEYFSETQRNKGNFPGRFSGRQFSNSRSEMNVSTLELGDSALYLCASSLVEGTYEQYFGPGTRLTVT.

The rearrangement uses TRBV25-1 and TRBJ1-2, with 7 bases that match TRBD1. Germline V CDR1 and CDR2: MGHDK, SYGVNS. Trimming removed 6 bases from V and 5 bases from J; junction bases left unmatched: 12. This CDR3 is 15 amino acids long. CDR3 residues: CASSHGLGQLYGYTF. The CDR3, as DNA: TGTGCCAGCAGCCATGGATTGGGACAGCTTTATGGCTACACCTTC.

The CDR3 region has the DNA TGTGCCAGCGCAGAAGTGTACACAGATACGCAGTATTTT. Its translation: CASAEVYTDTQYF. V gene TRBV6-1 combines with J gene TRBJ2-3, with no clear D. Trimming stripped 8 bases from V and 2 bases from J, with 11 bases between. The CDR3 is 13 residues long. Per the germline V gene, CDR1 is MNHNS and CDR2 is SASEGT.

The chain uses TRBV5-1 and TRBJ2-4; D is uncertain. Germline lookup yields CDR1 SGHRS and CDR2 YFSETQ. The CDR3 consists of 16 residues. Trimming shortened V by 0 bases and J by 1 base, and 11 bases separated the two germline ends. DNA of the CDR3: TGCGCCAGCAGCTTGGGGGCTAGTTCTGCCAAAAACATTCAGTACTTC. It translates to CASSLGASSAKNIQYF. Supplemented by reference TRBV5-1 and TRBJ2-4, the full variable domain reads KAGVTQTPRYLIKTRGQQVTLSCSPISGHRSVSWYQQTPGQGLQFLFEYFSETQRNKGNFPGRFSGRQFSNSRSEMNVSTLELGDSALYLCASSLGASSAKNIQYFGAGTRLSVL.